This T cell receptor beta chain was retrieved from a study of blood T cell repertoires in COVID-19. Method: immunoSEQ multiplex PCR; TCRdb's copy keeps in-frame clones and lacks some. The repertoire includes some 200,000 clones, around 90% of them detected once, and roughly 21% sits in the top ten. The V end lost 3 bases, the J end lost 5 bases, and 8 bases lay between the germline ends. CDR3 size: 12 residues. CDR1 is SGHRS and CDR2 is YFSETQ in the germline V gene. This sequence joins TRBV5-1 and TRBJ1-1, with TRBD1 as a possible D gene (5 bases). The clonotype originates from a man aged 60 to 69 with active or convalescent COVID-19. Material: peripheral blood. The CDR3 DNA reads as TGCGCCAGCAGCTCCGGGGGGACTGAAGCTTTCTTT. Its translation: CASSSGGTEAFF.